This TCR beta chain emerged from a study of T cells after yellow fever vaccination. About the research overall: Researchers used SMART-Seq v4 Ultra Low Input to prepare fractions that had low cell numbers. Study results and limitations: The CD4 compartment and the CD8 compartment contained a small share of clonotypes in common.

With 4 bases clipped from V and 2 bases from J, the junction kept 7 bases outside the gene matches. Germline assignment: CDR1 LGHDT and CDR2 YNNKEL (reference sequence). This CDR3 is 15 amino acids long. This clonotype was counted many times. The target antigen is unknown. By 5'RACE template switching, TCR cDNA was produced, with a universal primer site and UMIs added in the process. TCRdb passed the 5' RACE reads through MiXCR, listing each CDR3 protein once. The sample lists 120,000 to 150,000 distinct CDR3 sequences, 6.5% to 8.5% occurring once. The chain employs TRBV3-1 and TRBJ1-2; 7 bases match TRBD1. The TCR was taken from a man aged 30 to 45 who received the YFV17D yellow fever vaccine. Sequenced here: CD4+ T cells sorted from PBMCs, sampled 5 days after the yellow fever booster vaccination. The CDR3 spells CASSPKTGRNYGYTF. The DNA for the CDR3 is TGTGCCAGCAGCCCCAAGACAGGGCGAAACTATGGCTACACCTTC.